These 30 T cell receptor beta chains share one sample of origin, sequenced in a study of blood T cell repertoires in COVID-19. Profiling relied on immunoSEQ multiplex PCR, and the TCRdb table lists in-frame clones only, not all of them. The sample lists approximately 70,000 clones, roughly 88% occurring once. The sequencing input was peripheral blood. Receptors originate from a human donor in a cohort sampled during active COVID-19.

This chain's CDR3 is CASSYNRGGTDTQYF. Written as DNA, the CDR3 is TGTGCCAGCTCATATAACAGGGGCGGCACAGATACGCAGTATTTT. The chain uses TRBV18 and TRBJ2-3, with 7 bases aligning to TRBD1. CDR1 and CDR2 from the germline V gene are KGHSH and LQKENI. CDR3 length: 15 residues. Trimming at V came to 5 bases and at J to 1 base, leaving 6 bases not matched to a gene.

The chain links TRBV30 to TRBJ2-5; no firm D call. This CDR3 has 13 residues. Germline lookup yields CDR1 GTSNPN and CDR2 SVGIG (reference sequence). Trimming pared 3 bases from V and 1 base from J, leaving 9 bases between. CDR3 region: CAWRVVSQETQYF. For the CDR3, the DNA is TGTGCCTGGAGGGTGGTCAGCCAAGAGACCCAGTACTTC.

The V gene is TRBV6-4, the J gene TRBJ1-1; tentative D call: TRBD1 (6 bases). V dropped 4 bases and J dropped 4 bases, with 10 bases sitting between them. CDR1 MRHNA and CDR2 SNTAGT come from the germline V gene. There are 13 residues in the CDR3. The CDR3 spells CASSARRGTEAFF. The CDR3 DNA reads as TGTGCCAGCAGTGCCCGCAGGGGCACTGAAGCTTTCTTT.

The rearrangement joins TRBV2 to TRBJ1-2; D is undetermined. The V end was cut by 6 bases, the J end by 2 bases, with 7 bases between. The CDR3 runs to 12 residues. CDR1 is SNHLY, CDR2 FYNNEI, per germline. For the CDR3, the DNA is TGTGCCAGCAGGGAGATCAACTATGGCTACACCTTC. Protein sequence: CASREINYGYTF.

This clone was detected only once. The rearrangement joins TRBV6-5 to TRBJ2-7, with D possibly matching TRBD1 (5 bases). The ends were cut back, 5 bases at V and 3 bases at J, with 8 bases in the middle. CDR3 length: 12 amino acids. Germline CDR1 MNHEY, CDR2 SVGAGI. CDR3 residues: CASSRTNYEQYF. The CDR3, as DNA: TGTGCCAGCAGTAGGACAAACTACGAGCAGTACTTC.

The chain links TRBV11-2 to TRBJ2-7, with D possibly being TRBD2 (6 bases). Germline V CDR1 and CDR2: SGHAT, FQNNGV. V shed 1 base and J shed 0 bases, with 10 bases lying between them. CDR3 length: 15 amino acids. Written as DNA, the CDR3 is TGTGCCAGCAGCTTAGGTGGGACTTACTCCTACGAGCAGTACTTC. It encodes CASSLGGTYSYEQYF.

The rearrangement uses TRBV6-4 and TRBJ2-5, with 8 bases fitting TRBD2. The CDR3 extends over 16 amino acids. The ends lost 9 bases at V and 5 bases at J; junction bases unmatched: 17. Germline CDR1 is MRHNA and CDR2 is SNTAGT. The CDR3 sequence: CARAVGRGTHVETQYF. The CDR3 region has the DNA TGTGCCAGGGCAGTCGGGAGGGGCACCCACGTGGAGACCCAGTACTTC.

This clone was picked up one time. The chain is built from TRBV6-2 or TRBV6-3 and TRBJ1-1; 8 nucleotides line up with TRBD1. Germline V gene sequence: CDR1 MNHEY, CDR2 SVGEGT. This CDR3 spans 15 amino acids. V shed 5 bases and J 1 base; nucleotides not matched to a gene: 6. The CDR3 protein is CASSRIDRGNTEAFF. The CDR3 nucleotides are TGTGCCAGCAGTCGGATAGACAGGGGGAACACTGAAGCTTTCTTT.

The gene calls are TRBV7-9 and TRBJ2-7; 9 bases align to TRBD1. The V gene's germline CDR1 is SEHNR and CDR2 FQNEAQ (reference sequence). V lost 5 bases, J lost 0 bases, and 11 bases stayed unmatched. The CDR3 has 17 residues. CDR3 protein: CASSPRPGQGSSYEQYF. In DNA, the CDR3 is TGTGCCAGCAGCCCCCGACCGGGACAGGGCAGCTCCTACGAGCAGTACTTC.

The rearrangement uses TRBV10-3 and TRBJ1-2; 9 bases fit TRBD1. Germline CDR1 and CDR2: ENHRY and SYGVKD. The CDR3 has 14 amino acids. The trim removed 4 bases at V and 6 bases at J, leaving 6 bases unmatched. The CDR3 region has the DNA TGTGCCATCAGTGGGGGACAGGGCGTAAATGGCTACACCTTC. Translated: CAISGGQGVNGYTF.

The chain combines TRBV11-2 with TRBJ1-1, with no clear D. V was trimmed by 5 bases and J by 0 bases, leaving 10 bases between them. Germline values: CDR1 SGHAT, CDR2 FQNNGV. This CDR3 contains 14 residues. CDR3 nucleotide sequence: TGTGCCAGCAGCCCCACTGTGGTGAACACTGAAGCTTTCTTT. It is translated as CASSPTVVNTEAFF.

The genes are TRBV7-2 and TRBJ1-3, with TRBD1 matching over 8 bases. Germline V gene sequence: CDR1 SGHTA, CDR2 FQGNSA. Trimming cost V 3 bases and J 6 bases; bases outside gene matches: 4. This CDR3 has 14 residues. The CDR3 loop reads CASSLGQEANTIYF. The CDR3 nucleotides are TGTGCCAGCAGCTTGGGACAGGAGGCAAACACCATATATTTT.

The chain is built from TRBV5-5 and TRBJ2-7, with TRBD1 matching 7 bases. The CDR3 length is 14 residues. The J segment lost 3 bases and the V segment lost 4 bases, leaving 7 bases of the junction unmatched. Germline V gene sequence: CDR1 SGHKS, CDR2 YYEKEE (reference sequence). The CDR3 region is CASSPGQSYYEQYF. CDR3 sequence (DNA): TGTGCCAGCAGCCCGGGACAGAGTTACTACGAGCAGTACTTC.

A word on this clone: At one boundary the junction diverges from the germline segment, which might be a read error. CDR3 sequence (DNA): TGTGCCAGTAGTTCCCGACTTTCGGGCAGGGTCTTC. This codes for CASSSRLSGRVF. This chain joins TRBV19 and TRBJ2-1, with D possibly being TRBD1 (5 bases). The CDR3 extends over 12 amino acids. Germline V CDR1 and CDR2: LNHDA, SQIVND (reference sequence).

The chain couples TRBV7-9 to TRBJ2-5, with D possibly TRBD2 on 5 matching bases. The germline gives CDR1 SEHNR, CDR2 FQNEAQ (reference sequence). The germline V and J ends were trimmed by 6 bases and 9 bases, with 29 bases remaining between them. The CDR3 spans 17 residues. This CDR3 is CASSSPGTQVTKRPQYF. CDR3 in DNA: TGTGCCAGCAGTTCCCCGGGAACTCAAGTTACCAAGAGACCCCAGTACTTC.

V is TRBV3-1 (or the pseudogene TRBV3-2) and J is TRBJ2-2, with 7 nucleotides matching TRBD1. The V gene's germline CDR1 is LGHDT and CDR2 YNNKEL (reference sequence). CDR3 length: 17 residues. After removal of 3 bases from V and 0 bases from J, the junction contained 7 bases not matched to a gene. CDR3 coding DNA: TGTGCCAGCAGCCACCACCGGGACAGCGCGAACACCGGGGAGCTGTTTTTT. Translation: CASSHHRDSANTGELFF.

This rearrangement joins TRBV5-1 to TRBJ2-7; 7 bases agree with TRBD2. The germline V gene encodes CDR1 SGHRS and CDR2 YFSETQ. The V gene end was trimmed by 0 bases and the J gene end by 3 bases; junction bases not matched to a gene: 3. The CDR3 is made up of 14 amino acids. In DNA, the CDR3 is TGCGCCAGCAGCTTGGATCCTAGCGGCTACGAGCAGTACTTC. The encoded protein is CASSLDPSGYEQYF.

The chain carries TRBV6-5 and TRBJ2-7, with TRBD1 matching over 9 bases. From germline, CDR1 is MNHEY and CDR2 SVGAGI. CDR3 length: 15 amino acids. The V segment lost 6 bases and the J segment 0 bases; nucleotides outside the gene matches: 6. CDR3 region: CASRTGTGSSYEQYF. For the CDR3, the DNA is TGTGCCAGCAGGACCGGGACAGGGAGCTCCTACGAGCAGTACTTC.

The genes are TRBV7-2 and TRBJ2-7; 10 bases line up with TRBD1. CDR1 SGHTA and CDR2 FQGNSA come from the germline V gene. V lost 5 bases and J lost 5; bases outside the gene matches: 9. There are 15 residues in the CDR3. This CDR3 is CASSVWGQGFNEQYF. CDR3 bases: TGTGCCAGCAGCGTGTGGGGACAGGGGTTCAACGAGCAGTACTTC.

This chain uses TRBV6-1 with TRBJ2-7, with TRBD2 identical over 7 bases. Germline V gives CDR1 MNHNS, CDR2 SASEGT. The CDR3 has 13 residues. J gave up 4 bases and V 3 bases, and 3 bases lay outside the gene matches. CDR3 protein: CASSEIGRYEQYF. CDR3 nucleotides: TGTGCCAGCAGTGAGATCGGGAGGTACGAGCAGTACTTC.

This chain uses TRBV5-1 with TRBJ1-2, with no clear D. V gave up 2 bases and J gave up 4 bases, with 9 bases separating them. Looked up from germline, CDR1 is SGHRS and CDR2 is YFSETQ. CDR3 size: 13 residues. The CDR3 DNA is TGCGCCAGCAGCTTTGCGGAGGGCTATGGCTACACCTTC. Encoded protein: CASSFAEGYGYTF.

The CDR3 DNA sequence: TGTGCCAGCACTAGGGACATGGACACTGAAGCTTTCTTT. It codes for CASTRDMDTEAFF. The V and J genes are TRBV12-3 or TRBV12-4 and TRBJ1-1, with D tentatively TRBD1 (6 bases). The CDR3 consists of 13 residues. The V end lost 7 bases, the J end lost 3 bases, and 12 bases lay between the germline ends.

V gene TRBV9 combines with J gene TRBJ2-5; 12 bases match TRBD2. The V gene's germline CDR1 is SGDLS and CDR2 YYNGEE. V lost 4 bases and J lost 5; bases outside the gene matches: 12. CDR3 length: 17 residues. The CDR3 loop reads CASSSQTSGGYRETQYF. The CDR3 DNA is TGTGCCAGCAGCTCCCAGACTAGCGGGGGTTACAGGGAGACCCAGTACTTC.

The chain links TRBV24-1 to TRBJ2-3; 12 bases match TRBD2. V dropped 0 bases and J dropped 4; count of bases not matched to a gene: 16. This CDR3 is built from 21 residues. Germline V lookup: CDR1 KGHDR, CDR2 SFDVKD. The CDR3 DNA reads TGTGCCACCAGTGATTTGGCTAGCGGGAGGGCCTTGGGTGCCTGCTCAGATACGCAGTATTTT. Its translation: CATSDLASGRALGACSDTQYF.

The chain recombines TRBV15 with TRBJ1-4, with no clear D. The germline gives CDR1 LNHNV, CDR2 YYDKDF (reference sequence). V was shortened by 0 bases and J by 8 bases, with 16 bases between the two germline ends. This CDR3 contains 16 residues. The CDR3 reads CATSRDVRGRREKLFF. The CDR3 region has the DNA TGTGCCACCAGCAGAGATGTCCGAGGGCGGAGGGAAAAACTGTTTTTT.

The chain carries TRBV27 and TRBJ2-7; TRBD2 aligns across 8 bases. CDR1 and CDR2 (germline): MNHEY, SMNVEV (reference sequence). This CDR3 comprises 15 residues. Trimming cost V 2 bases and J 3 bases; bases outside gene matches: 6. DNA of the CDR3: TGTGCCAGCAGTTTAAGCGCGGGAGGAGGCTACGAGCAGTACTTC. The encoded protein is CASSLSAGGGYEQYF.

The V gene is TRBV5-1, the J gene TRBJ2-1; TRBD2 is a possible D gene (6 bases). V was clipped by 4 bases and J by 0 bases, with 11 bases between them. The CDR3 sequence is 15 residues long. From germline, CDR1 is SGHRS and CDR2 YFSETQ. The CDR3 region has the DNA TGCGCCAGCAGCCAACTCGGGGGCTCCTACAATGAGCAGTTCTTC. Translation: CASSQLGGSYNEQFF. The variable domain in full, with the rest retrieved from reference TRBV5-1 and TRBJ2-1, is KAGVTQTPRYLIKTRGQQVTLSCSPISGHRSVSWYQQTPGQGLQFLFEYFSETQRNKGNFPGRFSGRQFSNSRSEMNVSTLELGDSALYLCASSQLGGSYNEQFFGPGTRLTVL.

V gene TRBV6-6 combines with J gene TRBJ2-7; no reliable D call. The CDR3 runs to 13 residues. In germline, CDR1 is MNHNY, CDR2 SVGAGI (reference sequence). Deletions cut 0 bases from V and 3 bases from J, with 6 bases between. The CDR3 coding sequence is TGTGCCAGCAGTTACTCGACAAACTACGAGCAGTACTTC. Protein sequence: CASSYSTNYEQYF.

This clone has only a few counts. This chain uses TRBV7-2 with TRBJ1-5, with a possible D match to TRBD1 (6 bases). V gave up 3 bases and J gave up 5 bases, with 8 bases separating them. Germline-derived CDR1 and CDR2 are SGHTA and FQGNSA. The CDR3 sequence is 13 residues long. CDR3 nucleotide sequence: TGTGCCAGCAGCTTGGGGGCGGATCAGCCCCAGCATTTT. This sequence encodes CASSLGADQPQHF.

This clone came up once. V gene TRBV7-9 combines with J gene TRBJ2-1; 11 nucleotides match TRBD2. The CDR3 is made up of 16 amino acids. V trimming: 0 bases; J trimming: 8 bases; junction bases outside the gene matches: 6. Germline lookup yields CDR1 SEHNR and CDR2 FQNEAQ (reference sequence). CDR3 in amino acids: CASSLALAGGSHEQFF. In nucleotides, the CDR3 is TGTGCCAGCAGCTTAGCTCTAGCGGGAGGATCCCATGAGCAGTTCTTC.